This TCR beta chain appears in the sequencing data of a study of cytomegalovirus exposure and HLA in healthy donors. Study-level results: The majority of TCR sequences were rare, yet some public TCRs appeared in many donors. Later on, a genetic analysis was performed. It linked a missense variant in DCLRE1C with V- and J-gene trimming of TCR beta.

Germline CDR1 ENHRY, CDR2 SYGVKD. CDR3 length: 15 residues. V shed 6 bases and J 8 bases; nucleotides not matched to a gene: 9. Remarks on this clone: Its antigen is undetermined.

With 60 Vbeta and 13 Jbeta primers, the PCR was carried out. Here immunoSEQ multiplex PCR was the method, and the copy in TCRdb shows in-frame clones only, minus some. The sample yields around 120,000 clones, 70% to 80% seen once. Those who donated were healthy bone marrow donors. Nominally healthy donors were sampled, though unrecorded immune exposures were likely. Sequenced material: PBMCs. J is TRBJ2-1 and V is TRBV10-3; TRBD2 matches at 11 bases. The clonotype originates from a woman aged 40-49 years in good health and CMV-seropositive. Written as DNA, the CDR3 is TGTGCCATCAGCCCGACTAGCGGGGTAGTCGATGAGCAGTTCTTC. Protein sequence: CAISPTSGVVDEQFF.